This TCR beta chain was identified during a study of shared clonotypes between healthy human individuals. Study-wide points: In general, naive subsets displayed greater estimated richness than memory subsets did. Some clonotypes were shared by all four sorted-subset donors, while others were not shared. The non-shared ones had lower generation probabilities than the shared ones.

Notes on this clone: The antigen remains undetermined.

The germline V gene has CDR1 LNHDA and CDR2 SQIVND (reference sequence). The CDR3 is 15 residues long. The trim removed 5 bases at V and 4 bases at J, leaving 9 bases unmatched. The authors split each subset's genomic DNA evenly across several immunoSEQ plates. It was 200 ng DNA, 25,000 to 35,000 T cell genomes, that sorted-subset replicate PCRs used. The repertoire was sequenced with immunoSEQ multiplex PCR; TCRdb's copy has only in-frame clones and lacks some. The top ten clones hold 0.37% of a sample with under 2.5 million clones, around 90% of them seen once. This rearrangement joins TRBV19 to TRBJ2-5; TRBD1 aligns across 8 bases. Sample: naive CD4+ T cells from PBMCs. Subset denoted: CD45RA+ positively selected. This receptor was identified in a young man in good health. Some clones in this sample may be carry-over from other donors' samples. CDR3 nucleotides: TGTGCCAGTAGTTTGCAGGGGGCGGTTACAGAGACCCAGTACTTC. This translates into CASSLQGAVTETQYF.